This T cell receptor (beta chain) was sequenced for a study of neoadjuvant anti-PD-1 for oral cavity cancer. Study as a whole: Non-progressing patients received a fourth nivolumab dose near day 43, then surgery on days 50-56. General study findings and limits: Non-responders to neoadjuvant nivolumab had significantly more clonal PBMC T cells than responders.

Sequencing was performed with immunoSEQ multiplex PCR; in TCRdb, only in-frame clones are kept and a portion is missing. Counted here are over 30,000 clones, approximately 87% occurring once; the ten biggest clones make up 3.5%. CDR3 length: 15 amino acids. The germline gives CDR1 MGHDK, CDR2 SYGVNS. Trimming shortened V by 3 bases and J by 4 bases, and 15 bases separated the two germline ends. Worth noting for this clone: Its antigen is still unknown.

Sequenced here: PBMCs, sampled before nivolumab (anti-PD-1) treatment. The sequence derives from a person aged 40 to 85 with oral cavity squamous cell carcinoma. The V gene is TRBV25-1, the J gene TRBJ1-1, with D maybe TRBD1 (5 bases). The CDR3 bases are TGTGCCAGCAGTGAGTCAGTAAGGGGAAGCACTGAAGCTTTCTTT. Encoded protein: CASSESVRGSTEAFF.